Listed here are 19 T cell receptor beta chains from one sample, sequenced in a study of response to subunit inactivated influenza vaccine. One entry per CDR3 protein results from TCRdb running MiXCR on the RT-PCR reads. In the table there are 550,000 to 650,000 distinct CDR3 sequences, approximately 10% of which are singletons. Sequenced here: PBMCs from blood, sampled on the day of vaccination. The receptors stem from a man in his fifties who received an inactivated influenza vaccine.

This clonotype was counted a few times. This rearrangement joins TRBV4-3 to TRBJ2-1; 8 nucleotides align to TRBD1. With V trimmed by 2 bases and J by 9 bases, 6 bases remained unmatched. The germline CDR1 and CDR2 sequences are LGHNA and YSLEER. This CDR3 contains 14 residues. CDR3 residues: CASSQTIQGGEQFF. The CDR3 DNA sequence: TGCGCCAGCAGCCAAACGATACAGGGGGGTGAGCAGTTCTTC.

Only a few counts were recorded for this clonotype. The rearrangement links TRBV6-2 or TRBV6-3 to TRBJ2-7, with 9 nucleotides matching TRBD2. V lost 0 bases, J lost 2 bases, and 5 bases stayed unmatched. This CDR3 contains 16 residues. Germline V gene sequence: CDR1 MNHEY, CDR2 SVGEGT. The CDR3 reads CASSYSAGGATYEQYF. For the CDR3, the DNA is TGTGCCAGCAGTTACTCCGCGGGAGGGGCAACCTACGAGCAGTACTTC.

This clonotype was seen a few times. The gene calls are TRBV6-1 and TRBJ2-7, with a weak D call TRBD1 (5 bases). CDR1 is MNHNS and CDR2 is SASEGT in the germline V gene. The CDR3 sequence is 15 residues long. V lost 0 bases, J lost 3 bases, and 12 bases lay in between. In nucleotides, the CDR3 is TGTGCCAGCAGTGAAGCAGAGACAGAGAGCTACGAGCAGTACTTC. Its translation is CASSEAETESYEQYF.

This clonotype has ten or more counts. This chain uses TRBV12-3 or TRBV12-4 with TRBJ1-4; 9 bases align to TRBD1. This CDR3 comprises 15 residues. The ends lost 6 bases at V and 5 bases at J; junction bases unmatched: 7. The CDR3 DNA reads TGTGCCAGCAGCAAGACAGGGGGAGAGAATGAAAAACTGTTTTTT. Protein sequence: CASSKTGGENEKLFF.

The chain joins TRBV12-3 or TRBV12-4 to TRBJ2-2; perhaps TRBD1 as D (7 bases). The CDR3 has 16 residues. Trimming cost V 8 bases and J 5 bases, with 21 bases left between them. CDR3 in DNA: TGTGCCAGCGCTAGGGGGCGGGGACGGCAAACCGGGGAGCTGTTTTTT. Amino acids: CASARGRGRQTGELFF.

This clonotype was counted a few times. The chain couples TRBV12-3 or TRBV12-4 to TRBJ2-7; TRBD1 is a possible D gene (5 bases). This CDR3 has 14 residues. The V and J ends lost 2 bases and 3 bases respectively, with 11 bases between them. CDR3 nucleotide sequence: TGTGCCAGCAGTTTACGATCCGGACACTACGAGCAGTACTTC. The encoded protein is CASSLRSGHYEQYF.

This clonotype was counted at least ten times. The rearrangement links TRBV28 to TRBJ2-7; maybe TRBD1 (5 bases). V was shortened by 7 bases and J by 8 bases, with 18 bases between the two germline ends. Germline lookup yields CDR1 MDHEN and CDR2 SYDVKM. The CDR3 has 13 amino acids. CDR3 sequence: CASNPGRQTKQYF. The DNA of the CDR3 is TGTGCCAGCAACCCGGGTCGACAGACCAAGCAGTACTTC.

CDR3 bases: TGTGCCAGCAAGGGGCCGATTAGCACAGATACGCAGTATTTT. Its protein is CASKGPISTDTQYF. The chain combines TRBV7-9 with TRBJ2-3, with a possible D match to TRBD1 (5 bases). Germline V gene data show CDR1 as SEHNR and CDR2 as FQNEAQ (reference sequence). The V gene lost 7 bases and the J gene lost 0 bases, with 11 bases spanning the gap. The CDR3 spans 14 residues.

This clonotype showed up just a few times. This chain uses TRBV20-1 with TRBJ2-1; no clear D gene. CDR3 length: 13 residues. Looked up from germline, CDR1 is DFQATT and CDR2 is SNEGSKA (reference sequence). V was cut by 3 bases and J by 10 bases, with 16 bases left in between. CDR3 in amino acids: CSARPINSQEQFF. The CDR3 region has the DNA TGCAGTGCTAGGCCCATTAATTCGCAGGAGCAGTTCTTC.

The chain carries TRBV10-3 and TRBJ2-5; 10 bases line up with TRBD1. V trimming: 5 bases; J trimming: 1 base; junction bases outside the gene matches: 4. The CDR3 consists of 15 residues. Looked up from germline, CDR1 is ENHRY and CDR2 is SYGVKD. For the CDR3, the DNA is TGTGCCATCAGTAGGACAGGGGGAGGCCAAGAGACCCAGTACTTC. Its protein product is CAISRTGGGQETQYF.

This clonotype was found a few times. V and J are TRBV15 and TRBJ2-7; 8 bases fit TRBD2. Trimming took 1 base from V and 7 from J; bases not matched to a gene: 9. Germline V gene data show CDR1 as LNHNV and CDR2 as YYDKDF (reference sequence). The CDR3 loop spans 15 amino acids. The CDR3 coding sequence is TGTGCCACCAGCAGAGGCGGGGGGCTTCCCAGGGAGCAGTACTTC. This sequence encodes CATSRGGGLPREQYF. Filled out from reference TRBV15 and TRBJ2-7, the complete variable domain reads DAMVIQNPRYQVTQFGKPVTLSCSQTLNHNVMYWYQQKSSQAPKLLFHYYDKDFNNEADTPDNFQSRRPNTSFCFLDIRSPGLGDTAMYLCATSRGGGLPREQYFGPGTRLTVT.

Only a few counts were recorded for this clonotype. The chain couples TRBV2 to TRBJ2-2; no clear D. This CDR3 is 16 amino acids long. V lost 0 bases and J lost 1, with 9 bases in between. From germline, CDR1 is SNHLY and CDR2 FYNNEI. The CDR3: CASSEAWGLNTGELFF. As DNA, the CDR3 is TGTGCCAGCAGTGAAGCGTGGGGATTGAACACCGGGGAGCTGTTTTTT.

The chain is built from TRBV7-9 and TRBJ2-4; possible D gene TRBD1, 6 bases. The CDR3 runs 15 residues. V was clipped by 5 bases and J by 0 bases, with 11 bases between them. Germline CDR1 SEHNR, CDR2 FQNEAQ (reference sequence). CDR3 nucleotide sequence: TGTGCCAGCAGCCCGGACAGACTAGCCAAAAACATTCAGTACTTC. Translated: CASSPDRLAKNIQYF.

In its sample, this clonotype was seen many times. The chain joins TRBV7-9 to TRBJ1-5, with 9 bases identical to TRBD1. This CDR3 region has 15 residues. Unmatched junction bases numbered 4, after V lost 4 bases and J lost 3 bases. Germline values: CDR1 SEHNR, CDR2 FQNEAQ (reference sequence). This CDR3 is CASSSGQGDNQPQHF. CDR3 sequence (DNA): TGTGCCAGCAGCTCGGGACAGGGAGACAATCAGCCCCAGCATTTT.

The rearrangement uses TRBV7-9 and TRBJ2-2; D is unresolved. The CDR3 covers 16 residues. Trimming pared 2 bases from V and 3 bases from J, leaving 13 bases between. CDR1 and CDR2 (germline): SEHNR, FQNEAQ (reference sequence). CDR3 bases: TGTGCCAGCAGCTTATTTACGTTTCCAGACACCGGGGAGCTGTTTTTT. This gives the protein CASSLFTFPDTGELFF.

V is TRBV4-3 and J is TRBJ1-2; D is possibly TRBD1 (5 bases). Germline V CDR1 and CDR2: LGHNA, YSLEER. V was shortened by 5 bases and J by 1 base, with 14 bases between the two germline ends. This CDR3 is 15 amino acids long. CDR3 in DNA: TGCGCCAGCAGCATTGGGGCCGCCGTTAACTATGGCTACACCTTC. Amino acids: CASSIGAAVNYGYTF.

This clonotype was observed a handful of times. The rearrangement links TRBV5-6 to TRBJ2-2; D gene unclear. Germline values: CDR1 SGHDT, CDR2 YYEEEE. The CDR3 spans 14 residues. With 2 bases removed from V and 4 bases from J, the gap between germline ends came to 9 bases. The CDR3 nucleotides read TGTGCCAGCAGCTTTCGGGCCAGCACCGGGGAGCTGTTTTTT. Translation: CASSFRASTGELFF. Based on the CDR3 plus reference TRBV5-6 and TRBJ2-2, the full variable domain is DAGVTQSPTHLIKTRGQQVTLRCSPKSGHDTVSWYQQALGQGPQFIFQYYEEEERQRGNFPDRFSGHQFPNYSSELNVNALLLGDSALYLCASSFRASTGELFFGEGSRLTVL.

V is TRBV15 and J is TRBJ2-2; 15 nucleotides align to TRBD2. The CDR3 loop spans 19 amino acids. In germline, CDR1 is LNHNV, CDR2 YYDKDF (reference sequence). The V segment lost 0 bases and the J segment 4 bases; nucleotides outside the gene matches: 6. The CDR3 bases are TGTGCCACCAGCAGAGAGGGACTAGCGGGGGGTCGAAGCACCGGGGAGCTGTTTTTT. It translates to CATSREGLAGGRSTGELFF.

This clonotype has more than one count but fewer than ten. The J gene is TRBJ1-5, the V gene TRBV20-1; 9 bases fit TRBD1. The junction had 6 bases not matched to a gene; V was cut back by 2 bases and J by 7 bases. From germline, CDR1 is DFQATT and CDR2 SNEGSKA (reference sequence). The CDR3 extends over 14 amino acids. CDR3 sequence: CSARPGQGLQPQHF. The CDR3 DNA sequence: TGCAGTGCTAGACCAGGACAGGGGCTACAGCCCCAGCATTTT.